These T cell receptor beta chains were read from a single sample in a study of control samples from healthy donors and cancer patients. Some clones are missing from TCRdb's copy, which holds only in-frame ones; the method was immunoSEQ multiplex PCR. Among 150,000 or so clones listed, around 88% were seen once. Sequencing was done on a sample of blood. Receptor source: a man between 18 and 35 years old in good health. Both conserved end residues are part of each CDR3. The D gene is left open where the match is weak. Only some rows state a clone size, as once, few, many or a class for expanded clones.

D gene	clone size	V gene	J gene	CDR3 protein	CDR3 DNA
-	-	TRBV3-1/TRBV3-2	TRBJ2-2	CASSLQGGINTGELFF	TGTGCCAGCAGCCTCCAGGGGGGCATTAACACCGGGGAGCTGTTTTTT
TRBD1	-	TRBV27	TRBJ1-6	CASSLYRGHNSPLHF	TGTGCCAGCAGTCTTTACAGGGGGCATAATTCACCCCTCCACTTT
TRBD1	few	TRBV28	TRBJ1-6	CASSFYRGDSPLHF	TGTGCCAGCAGTTTCTACAGGGGTGACTCACCCCTCCACTTT
-	-	TRBV7-9	TRBJ1-2	CASSAGTGHYGYTF	TGTGCCAGCAGCGCAGGGACGGGCCACTATGGCTACACCTTC
TRBD2	-	TRBV18	TRBJ2-1	CASSPRVGRGSGEQFF	TGTGCCAGCTCACCACGGGTTGGGCGGGGGAGCGGTGAGCAGTTCTTC
TRBD2	-	TRBV4-3	TRBJ2-2	CASSPSSGVFDTGELFF	TGCGCCAGCAGCCCAAGCAGCGGGGTGTTCGACACCGGGGAGCTGTTTTTT
-	-	TRBV3-1/TRBV3-2	TRBJ1-2	CASSLLGGGGYTF	TGTGCCAGCAGCCTCCTTGGGGGGGGAGGCTACACCTTC
-	-	TRBV9	TRBJ1-1	CASSVSGFTEAFF	TGTGCCAGCAGCGTATCAGGGTTCACTGAAGCTTTCTTT
-	-	TRBV5-1	TRBJ2-7	CASSPVGGPYEQYF	TGCGCCAGCAGCCCGGTAGGGGGTCCCTACGAGCAGTACTTC
-	-	TRBV5-4	TRBJ2-3	CASSVGTEQLTDTQYF	TGTGCCAGCAGCGTCGGGACGGAGCAACTCACAGATACGCAGTATTTT
TRBD2	-	TRBV7-3	TRBJ2-1	CASSIGTSGLQWQFF	TGTGCCAGCAGCATAGGCACTAGCGGACTCCAGTGGCAGTTCTTC
TRBD1	-	TRBV19	TRBJ1-5	CASSTRQGRSNQPQHF	TGTGCCAGTAGTACCCGACAGGGTCGGAGCAATCAGCCCCAGCATTTT
-	-	TRBV4-2	TRBJ2-2	CASSQGLAGELFF	TGTGCCAGCAGCCAAGGCCTAGCCGGGGAGCTGTTTTTT
-	-	TRBV3-1/TRBV3-2	TRBJ2-7	CASSPQGPYEQYF	TGTGCCAGCAGCCCACAGGGACCCTACGAGCAGTACTTC